This TCR beta chain is drawn from a study of OX40 agonist ivuxolimab in advanced cancers. Across the whole study: Head and neck, renal cell, melanoma or hepatocellular carcinoma were the cancers that dose-escalation patients had. Roughly two fifths of patients had received prior checkpoint inhibitor therapy.

This CDR3 is 15 amino acids long. Germline CDR1 is SGDLS and CDR2 is YYNGEE. Trimming left V 3 bases short and J 4 bases short, with 16 bases between. Profiled with immunoSEQ multiplex PCR; TCRdb holds only in-frame clones, not every one. The top ten clones hold approximately 27% of a sample with over 7,500 clones, 70% of them seen once. The V gene is TRBV9, the J gene TRBJ1-1; TRBD1 might be the D (5 bases). The TCR comes from an adult with an advanced solid tumor such as melanoma, head and neck, liver or kidney cancer. Sequences were derived from CD4+ or CD8+ T cells sorted from blood, sampled in a trial of the OX40 agonist ivuxolimab. In nucleotides, the CDR3 is TGTGCCAGCAGCGGGGGGGGGAAACCCTCCACTGAAGCTTTCTTT. This codes for CASSGGGKPSTEAFF.